The rows below give T cell receptor beta chains drawn from one sample of a study of radiation and T cells in renal cell carcinoma. The data were produced by immunoSEQ multiplex PCR, yet TCRdb's version contains in-frame clones alone and is incomplete. There are under 200,000 clones in the sample; 88% occur only once, and 11% lies in the top ten. The sample was blood, taken from a patient whose treatment included radiotherapy and nephrectomy. These receptors originate from a woman aged 45-59 years with renal cell carcinoma. CDR3s include the opening cysteine and the closing phenylalanine or tryptophan.

J: TRBJ2-7
V: TRBV6-1
CDR3: CASSGAYEQYF

J: TRBJ1-2
V: TRBV6-1
CDR3: CASSSSVDRYTF

J: TRBJ1-2
V: TRBV20-1
CDR3: CSARASRRVF

J: TRBJ1-3
V: TRBV6-1
CDR3: CASSDQTGGTGNTIYF

J: TRBJ2-5
V: TRBV7-8
CDR3: CASSLYPGLEETQYF

J: TRBJ1-2
V: TRBV6-1
CDR3: CASSEAGGEEGYTF

J: TRBJ1-1
V: TRBV25-1
CDR3: CASSEVGTGPTF

J: TRBJ1-6
V: TRBV6-5
CDR3: CASSYRRGQNSPLHF

J: TRBJ1-3
V: TRBV6-1
CDR3: CASSVGQRDTIYF

J: TRBJ1-3
V: TRBV6-5
CDR3: CASSYSGDSSGNTIYF

J: TRBJ1-6
V: TRBV5-4
CDR3: CASSNLIGPLHF